Sequencing of this T cell receptor beta chain was carried out in a study of shared clonotypes between healthy human individuals. Deep-level running was used for the assay. Source study methods: Sequence data from immunoSEQ were junction-only and lacked quality scores; consequently, filtering differed. Method: immunoSEQ multiplex PCR; TCRdb's copy keeps in-frame clones and lacks some. V, J and clone size were drawn from that table, and D and trimming were deduced from the DNA. The sample holds approximately 2.5 million clones, around 94% seen once. The CDR3 sequence is 16 residues long. CDR1 and CDR2 (germline): SGHVS, FNYEAQ. J lost 2 bases, V lost 3 bases, and 5 bases had no gene match.

The sample comprised naive CD4+ T cells sorted from blood. As to subset: CD45RA+ positively selected. The sequence was collected from a young man in good health. The rearrangement uses TRBV7-6 and TRBJ2-1, with 9 bases that match TRBD2. The CDR3 loop is CASSLGAGGTYNEQFF. The DNA for the CDR3 is TGTGCCAGCAGCTTGGGAGCGGGGGGTACCTACAATGAGCAGTTCTTC.